Shown below are 16 T cell receptor beta chains from a single sample sequenced in a study of blood T cell repertoires in COVID-19. Clones were sequenced by immunoSEQ multiplex PCR, and TCRdb holds only the in-frame ones, with some missing. The table includes 450,000 to 500,000 clones, approximately 85% detected once. The specimen sequenced was peripheral blood. The receptors derive from a human donor in a cohort sampled during active COVID-19.

This sequence joins TRBV28 and TRBJ1-2, with 9 positions matching TRBD1. Germline CDR1 and CDR2: MDHEN and SYDVKM. V lost 4 bases to trimming and J lost 8 bases; unmatched junction nucleotides: 14. The CDR3 is 16 amino acids. The CDR3, as DNA: TGTGCCAGCAGTTCCCCGGGACAGGGCTTGTGGGGAGGCTACACCTTC. It yields the protein CASSSPGQGLWGGYTF.

CDR3 nucleotide sequence: TGTGCCAGCAGCTTAGGCAGGGGGTTGTCGTCTAATGAAAAACTGTTTTTT. Its translation: CASSLGRGLSSNEKLFF. The rearrangement uses TRBV7-6 and TRBJ1-4, with TRBD1 matching over 7 bases. The CDR3 extends over 17 amino acids. CDR1 is SGHVS and CDR2 is FNYEAQ in the germline V gene. V trimming: 1 base; J trimming: 3 bases; junction bases outside the gene matches: 8.

The genes are TRBV6-5 and TRBJ1-5; 8 bases map to TRBD1. The CDR3 runs 14 residues. Germline V gene sequence: CDR1 MNHEY, CDR2 SVGAGI. The J segment lost 5 bases and the V segment lost 5 bases, leaving 5 bases of the junction unmatched. The chain's CDR3 is CASSTRTGYQPQHF. CDR3 coding DNA: TGTGCCAGCAGTACCCGGACAGGGTATCAGCCCCAGCATTTT.

This chain uses TRBV24-1 with TRBJ2-6; maybe TRBD1 (6 bases). The V gene lost 0 bases and the J gene lost 0 bases, with 17 bases spanning the gap. The CDR3 contains 20 residues. Germline V gene sequence: CDR1 KGHDR, CDR2 SFDVKD. In DNA, the CDR3 is TGTGCCACCAGTGATTTGTTGTTCCCAGGGGTAAACTCTGGGGCCAACGTCCTGACTTTC. It translates to CATSDLLFPGVNSGANVLTF.

The genes are TRBV4-1 and TRBJ1-2; 7 bases are a match to TRBD1. The CDR3 contains 17 residues. The germline V gene has CDR1 MGHRA and CDR2 YSYEKL. J was trimmed by 2 bases and V by 0 bases; bases with no gene match: 9. The CDR3: CASSQDRDSSTNYGYTF. In DNA, the CDR3 is TGCGCCAGCAGCCAAGATCGGGACAGTTCAACGAACTATGGCTACACCTTC.

The V gene is TRBV24-1, the J gene TRBJ2-5, with D maybe TRBD1 (6 bases). CDR1 KGHDR and CDR2 SFDVKD come from the germline V gene. The CDR3 consists of 15 residues. Trimming took off 5 bases at V and 2 bases at J, with 14 bases between the two ends. CDR3 sequence (DNA): TGTGCCACCAGTGTGAGGGTTACAGGGCAAGAGACCCAGTACTTC. Its protein is CATSVRVTGQETQYF.

This rearrangement joins TRBV2 to TRBJ1-6; D not resolved. The CDR3 has 15 amino acids. The V and J ends lost 11 bases and 0 bases respectively, with 14 bases between them. Germline lookup yields CDR1 SNHLY and CDR2 FYNNEI. As DNA, the CDR3 is TGTGCCTCGGGGAGGGAAAGCTCCTATAATTCACCCCTCCACTTT. Protein sequence: CASGRESSYNSPLHF.

The rearrangement links TRBV6-2 or TRBV6-3 to TRBJ2-7; 7 nucleotides align to TRBD2. After removal of 2 bases from V and 8 bases from J, the junction contained 15 bases not matched to a gene. The V gene's germline CDR1 is MNHEY and CDR2 SVGEGT. This CDR3 region has 16 residues. CDR3 in amino acids: CASSYVAGESRDKQYF. CDR3 sequence (DNA): TGTGCCAGCAGTTACGTCGCGGGAGAGTCCCGGGATAAGCAGTACTTC.

The rearrangement joins TRBV28 to TRBJ2-1; 10 nucleotides align to TRBD2. The CDR3 extends over 17 amino acids. Germline trimming cut 3 bases from V and 9 bases from J; bases unmatched to any gene: 14. Germline V gives CDR1 MDHEN, CDR2 SYDVKM. CDR3 nucleotide sequence: TGTGCCAGCAGTTTCCCAAGCGGGAGGGCCAGGAATCGTGAGCAGTTCTTC. It translates to CASSFPSGRARNREQFF. The full variable domain, completed using reference TRBV28 and TRBJ2-1, is DVKVTQSSRYLVKRTGEKVFLECVQDMDHENMFWYRQDPGLGLRLIYFSYDVKMKEKGDIPEGYSVSREKKERFSLILESASTNQTSMYLCASSFPSGRARNREQFFGPGTRLTVL.

The rearrangement uses TRBV9 and TRBJ1-1; D call uncertain. The germline CDR1 and CDR2 sequences are SGDLS and YYNGEE. Trimming took 4 bases from V and 1 from J, leaving 14 bases between them. The length of the CDR3 is 15 residues. The CDR3 coding sequence is TGTGCCAGCAGCCCCGGTCGGACTTGGAACACTGAAGCTTTCTTT. As protein: CASSPGRTWNTEAFF.

V and J are TRBV5-1 and TRBJ1-1, with 8 bases identical to TRBD1. Trimming at V came to 3 bases and at J to 5 bases, leaving 9 bases not matched to a gene. The V gene's germline CDR1 is SGHRS and CDR2 YFSETQ. The CDR3 is 15 amino acids. CDR3 DNA: TGCGCCAGCAGCTCCGACAGGGGCAGTAGGACTGAAGCTTTCTTT. This codes for CASSSDRGSRTEAFF.

The chain combines TRBV9 with TRBJ2-5; D gene uncertain. V lost 2 bases and J lost 4, with 15 bases in between. Germline V gene data show CDR1 as SGDLS and CDR2 as YYNGEE. The CDR3 spans 15 residues. CDR3 in DNA: TGTGCCAGCAGCGTCGGCAATTCCCAGGTAGAGACCCAGTACTTC. The encoded protein is CASSVGNSQVETQYF.

J is TRBJ2-5 and V is TRBV3-1 (or the pseudogene TRBV3-2); weak D call: TRBD2 (6 bases). CDR3 size: 16 residues. The ends were cut back, 0 bases at V and 1 base at J, with 12 bases in the middle. Germline CDR1 reads LGHDT; CDR2 reads YNNKEL (reference sequence). This CDR3 is CASSQDKIAVQETQYF. The CDR3 nucleotides read TGTGCCAGCAGCCAAGATAAGATAGCGGTCCAAGAGACCCAGTACTTC.

The V call is TRBV28, the J call TRBJ1-5; no clear D gene. This CDR3 contains 15 residues. The V end was cut by 5 bases, the J end by 6 bases, with 17 bases between. The germline CDR1 and CDR2 sequences are MDHEN and SYDVKM. The CDR3 reads CASSPSPGRVQPQHF. CDR3 DNA sequence: TGTGCCAGCAGTCCCTCCCCGGGGAGGGTTCAGCCCCAGCATTTT.

The gene calls are TRBV11-1 and TRBJ2-1, with TRBD2 matching 11 bases. This CDR3 has 13 residues. Germline assignment: CDR1 SGHAT and CDR2 FQDESV (reference sequence). V gave up 5 bases and J gave up 9 bases; unmatched junction bases: 3. The CDR3 coding sequence is TGTGCCAGCAGCACTAGCGGGAGTCGTGAGCAGTTCTTC. Its translation: CASSTSGSREQFF.

The rearrangement uses TRBV24-1 and TRBJ2-5, with 7 bases aligning to TRBD1. Germline-derived CDR1 and CDR2 are KGHDR and SFDVKD. With V trimmed by 3 bases and J by 5 bases, 11 bases remained unmatched. The CDR3 loop spans 16 amino acids. CDR3: CATSDVGATGRETQYF. The CDR3 DNA reads TGTGCCACCAGTGATGTGGGGGCGACAGGGCGTGAGACCCAGTACTTC.